The rows below give T cell receptor beta chains drawn from one sample of a study of blood T cell repertoires in COVID-19. Assay used: immunoSEQ multiplex PCR; TCRdb lists only in-frame clones, some missing. The data contain 95,000 to 100,000 clones, approximately 84% of them singletons. The sequencing sample was made of peripheral blood. The receptors here all came from a human donor in a cohort sampled during active COVID-19. CDR3s leave out the opening cysteine and the closing phenylalanine or tryptophan. Only some rows state a clone size, as once, few, many or a class for expanded clones.

ATENMNTGELF | TRBV6-5 | NA
ASSSRTGSREQY | TRBV5-1 | NA
ASSFGTGAYEQY | TRBV11-3 | once
ASSPQQKRQETQY | TRBV18 | NA
ASRTDRSTGNTIY | TRBV19 | NA
ASSQELTSGSNEQY | TRBV3-1/TRBV3-2 | NA
ASSLGGPSSYEQY | TRBV11-3 | few
ASSQERGGQGFYEQY | TRBV4-3 | NA
ASSASGTGGNSPLH | TRBV25-1 | NA
ASSLAGGPGETQY | TRBV7-2 | NA
ASSLGRANTGELF | TRBV5-1 | NA
ASSLIFSTNEKLF | TRBV7-8 | NA
ASSLGGRGMNTEAF | TRBV7-6 | NA
ASSESSSGVSGTGELF | TRBV10-1 | NA
ASSKLGSSYNEQF | TRBV28 | NA
ASSLLSYAGAYNEQF | TRBV11-2 | NA
ASSLVLQQEQF | TRBV12-3/TRBV12-4 | NA
ASRTGQTNSPLH | TRBV28 | NA
SVHKEGTRNTIY | TRBV29-1 | NA
ASSLASGTTDTQY | TRBV5-1 | NA
AISESGPGGYEQY | TRBV10-3 | NA
ASSQGTVINQPQH | TRBV3-1/TRBV3-2 | NA
SASNWQGHNEQF | TRBV20-1 | NA
ASSLTSGGGNNEQF | TRBV7-3 | NA
ASSYLGGNEQF | TRBV5-5 | NA
ASSFRLGTGQGDYGYT | TRBV28 | NA
ASSPDWGTDTQY | TRBV7-2 | NA
ASRPTGRMNTEAF | TRBV28 | NA
ASSSPRRLNTEAF | TRBV11-2 | NA
ASSGQGTSTDTQY | TRBV10-2 | NA
ASSLAGQGGEKLF | TRBV5-1 | NA
ASSLALAGGRDTQY | TRBV7-7 | NA
ASSPLIPGTGNGNTIY | TRBV18 | NA
ASGLWTGAEQY | TRBV12-5 | NA
ASSLGGNSGNQPQH | TRBV5-1 | NA
ASSWGDEQY | TRBV12-3/TRBV12-4 | NA
ASSLTTGTDGYT | TRBV5-1 | few
ASSLSGLAGEHEQF | TRBV5-1 | NA
ASIRLSTNEKLF | TRBV7-9 | NA
ASSLVVGGESTQY | TRBV5-1 | NA
ASSPTGTGIGNTIY | TRBV18 | NA
ASTGLAGGQQY | TRBV11-2 | NA
ASSLQGVSTDTQY | TRBV14 | NA
ASRKGNYEQY | TRBV7-9 | NA
ATSEGTNGQETQY | TRBV24-1 | NA
ASSNMDRGLNNSPLH | TRBV4-2 | NA
ASSLAGGPLGEQF | TRBV6-5 | NA
ATGTYNEQF | TRBV24-1 | NA
ASSDRDRVTGELF | TRBV10-1 | NA
ASSVRATGDNSPLH | TRBV4-2 | NA
ASSQGDRGLYNEQF | TRBV3-1/TRBV3-2 | NA
ASVLGQSTDTQY | TRBV5-1 | NA
ASSRDKHGYT | TRBV27 | NA